What follows is one T cell receptor beta chain and its context. Its antigen is as yet unknown. The sample belongs to a study of shared clonotypes between healthy human individuals. The overall study: Researchers assigned three CD4 naive, three CD4 memory, two CD8 naive and one CD8 memory plate to each donor. Study-level results: An expected dependence of interdonor clonotype sharing on sequencing depth was noted.

Naive CD8 cells were CD45RO-negative, positively selected for CCR7, excluding terminally differentiated effector memory CD45RA+ cells. Sequencing was performed with immunoSEQ multiplex PCR; in TCRdb, only in-frame clones are kept and a portion is missing. The table lists 1.5 million to 2.5 million clones, about 95% of them singletons. Germline values: CDR1 MDHEN, CDR2 SYDVKM. The ends were cut back, 1 base at V and 8 bases at J, with 6 bases in the middle. This CDR3 comprises 12 residues. This rearrangement joins TRBV28 to TRBJ2-4; D gene ambiguous. The specimen sequenced was naive CD8+ T cells sorted from blood. This receptor was identified in a man between 18 and 35 years old in good health. CDR3 loop: CASSLYGDIQYF. In nucleotides, the CDR3 is TGTGCCAGCAGTTTATACGGTGACATTCAGTACTTC.